This T cell receptor (beta chain) stems from a study of Ad26.COV2.S vaccination and SARS-CoV-2 variants. For the study at large: Sample donor was a member of the COV1001 Ad26.COV2.S trial arm. Ad26.COV2.S given intramuscularly, once or twice 56 days apart.

Treatment given: roughly 19 received Ad26.COV2.S at low or high dose, single or two shots; 5 received placebo; per-sample allocation not given. Sample collection was performed on day 63 after the first vaccine or placebo injection. This CDR3 has 17 residues. V lost 2 bases and J 5 bases, leaving 18 bases between the germline ends. From germline, CDR1 is KGHSH and CDR2 LQKENI. Sequenced by immunoSEQ multiplex PCR; TCRdb stores in-frame clones only, minus some. Of roughly 680,000 clones in the sample, 89% were seen once. Study conclusions and caveats: Vaccinees displayed broader spike-specific TCR repertoires than placebo recipients.

For this clone: The antigen is not known.

The chain combines TRBV18 with TRBJ1-4; D may be TRBD1 (6 bases). The sequence derives from a person between 18 and 65 years old who received the Ad26.COV2.S COVID-19 vaccine or a placebo. The input for sequencing was peripheral blood, taken in a trial of Ad26.COV2.S vaccine versus placebo. DNA for the CDR3: TGTGCCAGCTCACCAGAGGTGACCGGGACATCCAATGAAAAACTGTTTTTT. It yields the protein CASSPEVTGTSNEKLFF.